The rows below give T cell receptor beta chains drawn from one sample of a study of cytomegalovirus exposure and HLA in healthy donors. TCRdb's copy holds only in-frame clones and misses some; the assay was immunoSEQ multiplex PCR. The table has 67,000 or so clones, around 95% seen once. Sequencing was done on a sample of PBMCs. All receptors come from a man between 18 and 29 years old in good health and CMV-seropositive. CDR3s include the opening cysteine and the closing phenylalanine or tryptophan. Fields, in order: J gene, V gene, clone size, D gene, CDR3 DNA, CDR3 protein. The D gene is left open where the match is weak. Part of the rows lack a size; the others show once, few, many or a class for expanded clones.

TRBJ2-7 TRBV5-1 . TRBD2 TGCGCCAGCAGCGTAGGGACTAACTACGAGCAGTACTTC CASSVGTNYEQYF
TRBJ2-3 TRBV25-1 once . TGTGCCAGCAGTGTCCCCGGACTATCCGCGCAGTATTTT CASSVPGLSAQYF
TRBJ2-5 TRBV5-6 . TRBD2 TGTGCCAGCAGCTGGGGGCTAGCGGGAGGATGGGAGACCCAGTACTTC CASSWGLAGGWETQYF
TRBJ2-3 TRBV2 . . TGTGCCAGCAGTGAAGGGAGGGGATCCACCTGGGATACGCAGTATTTT CASSEGRGSTWDTQYF
TRBJ2-3 TRBV10-3 . . TGTGCCATCAGTCAGACCCTCGGGGGCACAGATACGCAGTATTTT CAISQTLGGTDTQYF
TRBJ2-7 TRBV12-1 . . TGTGCCAGCAGCCTTCCAAGCGGAGGACCCTTCTACGAGCAGTACTTC CASSLPSGGPFYEQYF
TRBJ1-6 TRBV4-2 . . TGTGCCAGCAGCCCATCAGGGGTTTCACCCCTCCACTTT CASSPSGVSPLHF
TRBJ1-2 TRBV6-1 . TRBD1 TGTGCCAGCAGTGAAGCCCCGGGACAGGGAAGGACTGGCTACACCTTC CASSEAPGQGRTGYTF
TRBJ1-6 TRBV10-3 . TRBD1 TGTGCCATCAACACCGGGACAGGGGAATCACCCCTCCACTTT CAINTGTGESPLHF
TRBJ1-2 TRBV6-1 . TRBD1 TGTGCCAGCAGTGACACCGGGACAGGACACTATGGCTACACCTTC CASSDTGTGHYGYTF